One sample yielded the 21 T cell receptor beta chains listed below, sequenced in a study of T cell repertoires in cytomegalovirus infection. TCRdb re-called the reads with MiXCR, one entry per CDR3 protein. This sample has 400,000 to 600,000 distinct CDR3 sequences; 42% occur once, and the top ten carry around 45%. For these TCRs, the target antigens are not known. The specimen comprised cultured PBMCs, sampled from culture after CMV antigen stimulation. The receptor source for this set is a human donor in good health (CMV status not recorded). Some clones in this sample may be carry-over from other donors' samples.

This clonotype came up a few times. Here the CDR3 DNA reads TGCGCCAGAGCCGGTGTACCCTACGAGCAGTACTTC. As protein: CARAGVPYEQYF. The V gene is TRBV23-1, the J gene TRBJ2-7; D remains unclear. TRBV23-1 is an ORF, with its function uncertain. Deletions cut 9 bases from V and 2 bases from J, with 11 bases between. The CDR3 covers 12 residues.

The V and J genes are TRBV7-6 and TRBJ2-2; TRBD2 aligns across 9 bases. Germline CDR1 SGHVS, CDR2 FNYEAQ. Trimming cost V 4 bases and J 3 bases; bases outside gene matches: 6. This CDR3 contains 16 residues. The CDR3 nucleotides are TGTGCCAGCAGCTGGGGAGCGGGAGGCGACACCGGGGAGCTGTTTTTT. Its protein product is CASSWGAGGDTGELFF.

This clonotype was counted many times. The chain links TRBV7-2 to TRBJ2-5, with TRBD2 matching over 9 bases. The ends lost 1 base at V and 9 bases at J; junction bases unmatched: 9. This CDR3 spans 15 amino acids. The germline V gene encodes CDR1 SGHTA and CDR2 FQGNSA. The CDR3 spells CASSLVAGGSGAQYF. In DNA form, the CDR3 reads TGTGCCAGCAGCTTAGTCGCGGGGGGGTCAGGGGCCCAGTACTTC.

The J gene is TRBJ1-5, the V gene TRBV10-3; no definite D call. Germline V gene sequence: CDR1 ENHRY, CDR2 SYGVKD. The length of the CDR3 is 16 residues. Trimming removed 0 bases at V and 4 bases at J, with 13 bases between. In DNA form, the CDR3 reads TGTGCCATCAGTGAGTCTAGCCGTCTACCGAATCAGCCCCAGCATTTT. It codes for CAISESSRLPNQPQHF.

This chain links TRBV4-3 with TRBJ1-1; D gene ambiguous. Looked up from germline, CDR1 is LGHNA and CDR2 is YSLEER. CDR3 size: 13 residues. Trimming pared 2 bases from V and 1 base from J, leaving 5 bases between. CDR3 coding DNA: TGCGCCAGCAGCCAAAATTGGAACACTGAAGCTTTCTTT. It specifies CASSQNWNTEAFF.

CDR3 loop: CASSIKGGGRGQRQPQHF. Written as DNA, the CDR3 is TGTGCCAGTAGTATAAAGGGAGGCGGCAGGGGGCAACGTCAGCCCCAGCATTTT. This chain uses TRBV19 with TRBJ1-5, with 8 nucleotides matching TRBD1. The germline CDR1 and CDR2 sequences are LNHDA and SQIVND (reference sequence). The CDR3 loop spans 18 amino acids. J lost 6 bases, V lost 2 bases, and 15 bases had no gene match.

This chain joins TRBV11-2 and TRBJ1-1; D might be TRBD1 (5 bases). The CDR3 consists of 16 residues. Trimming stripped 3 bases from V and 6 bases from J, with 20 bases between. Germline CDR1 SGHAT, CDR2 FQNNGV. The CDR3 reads CASSFAAGDSGAEAFF. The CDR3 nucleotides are TGTGCCAGCAGCTTCGCAGCCGGGGACTCAGGCGCTGAAGCTTTCTTT.

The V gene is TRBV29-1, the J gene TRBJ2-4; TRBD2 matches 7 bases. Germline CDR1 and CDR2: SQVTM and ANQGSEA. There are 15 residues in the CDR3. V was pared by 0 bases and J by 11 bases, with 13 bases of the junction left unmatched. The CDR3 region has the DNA TGCAGCGTTGAAGAGGCCGGGAGGTTGAGGGTTGTTCAGTACTTC. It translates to CSVEEAGRLRVVQYF. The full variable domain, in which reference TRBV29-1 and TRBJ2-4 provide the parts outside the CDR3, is SAVISQKPSRDICQRGTSLTIQCQVDSQVTMMFWYRQQPGQSLTLIATANQGSEATYESGFVIDKFPISRPNLTFSTLTVSNMSPEDSSIYLCSVEEAGRLRVVQYFGAGTRLSVL.

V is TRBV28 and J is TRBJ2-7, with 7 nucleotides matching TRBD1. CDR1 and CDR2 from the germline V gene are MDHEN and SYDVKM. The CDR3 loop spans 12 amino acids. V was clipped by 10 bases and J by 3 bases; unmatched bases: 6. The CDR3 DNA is TGTGCCACCCGGACAGGAGACTACGAGCAGTACTTC. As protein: CATRTGDYEQYF.

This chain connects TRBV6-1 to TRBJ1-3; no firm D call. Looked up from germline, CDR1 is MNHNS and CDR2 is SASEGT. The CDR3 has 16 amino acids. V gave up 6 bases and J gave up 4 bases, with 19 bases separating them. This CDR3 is CASSLKGGWAGNTIYF. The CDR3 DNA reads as TGTGCCAGCAGCCTAAAAGGAGGGTGGGCAGGAAACACCATATATTTT.

CDR3 DNA sequence: TGTGCCAGCAGCTTATTCGGACCAAGCACAGATACGCAGTATTTT. Protein sequence: CASSLFGPSTDTQYF. This rearrangement joins TRBV7-2 to TRBJ2-3, with unresolved D. The length of the CDR3 is 15 residues. Per germline, CDR1 SGHTA and CDR2 FQGNSA. V lost 2 bases to trimming and J lost 0 bases, with 9 bases between them.

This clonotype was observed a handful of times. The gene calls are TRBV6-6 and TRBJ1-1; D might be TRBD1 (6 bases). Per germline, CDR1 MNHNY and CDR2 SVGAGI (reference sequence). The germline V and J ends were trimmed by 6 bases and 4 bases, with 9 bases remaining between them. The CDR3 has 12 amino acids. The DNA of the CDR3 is TGTGCCAGCAGCAAAGGGGGCACTGAAGCTTTCTTT. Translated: CASSKGGTEAFF.

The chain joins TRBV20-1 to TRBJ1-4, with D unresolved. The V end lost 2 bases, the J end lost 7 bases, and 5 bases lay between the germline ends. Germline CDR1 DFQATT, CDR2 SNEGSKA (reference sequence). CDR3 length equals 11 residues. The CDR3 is CSARRGEKLFF. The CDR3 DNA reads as TGCAGTGCTAGACGAGGTGAAAAACTGTTTTTT.

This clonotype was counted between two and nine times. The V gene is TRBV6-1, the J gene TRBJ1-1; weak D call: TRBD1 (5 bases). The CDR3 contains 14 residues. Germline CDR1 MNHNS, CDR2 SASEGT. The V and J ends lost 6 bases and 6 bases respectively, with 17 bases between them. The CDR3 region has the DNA TGTGCCAGCAGGCCGGGACTGAGCGAAGCTGAAGCTTTCTTT. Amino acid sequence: CASRPGLSEAEAFF.

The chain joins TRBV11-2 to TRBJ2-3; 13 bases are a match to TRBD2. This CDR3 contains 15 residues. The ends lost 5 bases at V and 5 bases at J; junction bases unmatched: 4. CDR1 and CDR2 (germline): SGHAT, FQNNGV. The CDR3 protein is CASSHTSGGGDTQYF. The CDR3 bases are TGTGCCAGCAGCCATACTAGCGGGGGGGGAGATACGCAGTATTTT.

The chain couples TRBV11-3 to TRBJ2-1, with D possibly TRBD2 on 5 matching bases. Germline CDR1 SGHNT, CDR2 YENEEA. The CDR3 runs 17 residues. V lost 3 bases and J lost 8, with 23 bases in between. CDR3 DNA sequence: TGTGCCAGCAGCTTCGCGACGGACTCTCCAACGAGCTATGAGCAGTTCTTC. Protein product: CASSFATDSPTSYEQFF.

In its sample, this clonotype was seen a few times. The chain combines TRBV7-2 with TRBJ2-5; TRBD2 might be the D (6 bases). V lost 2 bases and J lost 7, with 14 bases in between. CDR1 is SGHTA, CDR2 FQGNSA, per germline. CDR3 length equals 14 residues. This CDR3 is CASSLHPLGGTQYF. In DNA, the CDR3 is TGTGCCAGCAGCTTACACCCCCTGGGGGGGACCCAGTACTTC.

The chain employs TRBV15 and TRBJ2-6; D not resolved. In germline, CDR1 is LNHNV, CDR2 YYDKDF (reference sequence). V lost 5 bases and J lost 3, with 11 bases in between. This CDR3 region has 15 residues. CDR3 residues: CATSWTTVGANVLTF. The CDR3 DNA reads TGTGCCACCAGCTGGACGACGGTTGGGGCCAACGTCCTGACTTTC.

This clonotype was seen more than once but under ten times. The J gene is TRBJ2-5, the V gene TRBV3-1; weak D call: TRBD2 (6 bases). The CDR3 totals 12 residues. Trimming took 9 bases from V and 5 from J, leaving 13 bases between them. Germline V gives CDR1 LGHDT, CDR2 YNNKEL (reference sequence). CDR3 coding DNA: TGTGCCAGTCGTAAAGGGAGGGAGACCCAGTACTTC. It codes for CASRKGRETQYF.

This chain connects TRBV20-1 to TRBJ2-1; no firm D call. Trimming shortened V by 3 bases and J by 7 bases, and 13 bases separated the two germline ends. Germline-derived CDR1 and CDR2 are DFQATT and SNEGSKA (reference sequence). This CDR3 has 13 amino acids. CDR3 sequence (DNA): TGCAGTGCTAGCGGGCAAATTAGGAATGAGCAGTTCTTC. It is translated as CSASGQIRNEQFF.

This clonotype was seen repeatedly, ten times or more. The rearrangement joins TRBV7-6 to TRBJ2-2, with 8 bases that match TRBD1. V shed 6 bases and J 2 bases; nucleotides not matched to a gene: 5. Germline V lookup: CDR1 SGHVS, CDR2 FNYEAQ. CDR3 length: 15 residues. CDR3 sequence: CASSSGQGNTGELFF. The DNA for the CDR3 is TGTGCCAGCAGTTCCGGACAGGGCAACACCGGGGAGCTGTTTTTT.